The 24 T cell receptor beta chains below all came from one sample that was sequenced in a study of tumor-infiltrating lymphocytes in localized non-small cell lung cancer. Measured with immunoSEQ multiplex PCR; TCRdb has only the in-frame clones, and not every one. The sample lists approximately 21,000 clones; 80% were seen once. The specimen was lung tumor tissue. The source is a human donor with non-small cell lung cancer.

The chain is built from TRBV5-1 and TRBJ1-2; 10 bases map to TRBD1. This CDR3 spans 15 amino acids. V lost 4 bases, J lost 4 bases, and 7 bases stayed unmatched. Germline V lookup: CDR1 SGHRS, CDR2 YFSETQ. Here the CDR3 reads CASSEGQGRAYGYTF. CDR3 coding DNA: TGCGCCAGCAGCGAGGGACAGGGGCGGGCCTATGGCTACACCTTC.

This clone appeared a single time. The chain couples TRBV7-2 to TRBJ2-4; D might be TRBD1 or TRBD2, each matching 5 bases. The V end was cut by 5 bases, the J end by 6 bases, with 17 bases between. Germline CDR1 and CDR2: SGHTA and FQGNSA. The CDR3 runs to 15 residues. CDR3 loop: CASSPRTIGGNIQYF. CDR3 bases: TGTGCCAGCAGCCCCCGAACCATTGGGGGAAACATTCAGTACTTC. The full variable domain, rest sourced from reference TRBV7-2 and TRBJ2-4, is GAGVSQSPSNKVTEKGKDVELRCDPISGHTALYWYRQSLGQGLEFLIYFQGNSAPDKSGLPSDRFSAERTGGSVSTLTIQRTQQEDSAVYLCASSPRTIGGNIQYFGAGTRLSVL.

CDR3 protein: CASSLLNTAEYEQYF. The CDR3, as DNA: TGTGCCAGCTCACTACTAAACACAGCGGAGTACGAGCAGTACTTC. The V and J genes are TRBV18 and TRBJ2-7; a possible D gene is TRBD2 (5 bases). V was trimmed by 4 bases and J by 4 bases, leaving 17 bases between them. The germline CDR1 and CDR2 sequences are KGHSH and LQKENI. This CDR3 contains 15 residues.

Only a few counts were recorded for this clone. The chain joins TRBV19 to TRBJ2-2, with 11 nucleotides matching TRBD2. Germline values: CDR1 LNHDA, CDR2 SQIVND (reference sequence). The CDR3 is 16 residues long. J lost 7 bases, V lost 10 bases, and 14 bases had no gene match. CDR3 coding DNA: TGTGCCACCACCGGACCGGGACTAGCGGAGATCGGGGAGCTGTTTTTT. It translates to CATTGPGLAEIGELFF.

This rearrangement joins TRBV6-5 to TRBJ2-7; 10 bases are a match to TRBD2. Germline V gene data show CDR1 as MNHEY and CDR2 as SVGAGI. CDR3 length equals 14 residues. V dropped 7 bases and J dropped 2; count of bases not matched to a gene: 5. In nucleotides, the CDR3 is TGTGCCAGCACCTCACTAGCGGGAACCTACGAGCAGTACTTC. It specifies CASTSLAGTYEQYF.

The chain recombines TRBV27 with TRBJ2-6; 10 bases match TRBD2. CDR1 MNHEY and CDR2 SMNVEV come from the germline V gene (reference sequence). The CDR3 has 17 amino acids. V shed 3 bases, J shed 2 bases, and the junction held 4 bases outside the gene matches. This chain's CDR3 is CASSLIAGGAGANVLTF. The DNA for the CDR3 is TGTGCCAGCAGTTTGATAGCGGGAGGAGCTGGGGCCAACGTCCTGACTTTC.

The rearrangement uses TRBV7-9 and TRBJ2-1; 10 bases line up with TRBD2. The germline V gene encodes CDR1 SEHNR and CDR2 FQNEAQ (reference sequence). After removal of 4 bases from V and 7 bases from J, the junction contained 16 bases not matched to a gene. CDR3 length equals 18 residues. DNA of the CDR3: TGTGCCAGCAGCTCCACTAGCGGCCTAGCGGGAGTTGGGAATGAGCAGTTCTTC. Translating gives CASSSTSGLAGVGNEQFF.

The CDR3 is CASSHRAASGLSDTQYF. CDR3 in DNA: TGTGCCAGCAGCCACCGAGCGGCTAGCGGGTTGTCAGATACGCAGTATTTT. This chain joins TRBV5-4 and TRBJ2-3, with 8 nucleotides matching TRBD2. Trimming removed 4 bases from V and 4 bases from J; junction bases left unmatched: 14. The germline V gene has CDR1 SGHNT and CDR2 YYREEE (reference sequence). The CDR3 loop spans 17 amino acids.

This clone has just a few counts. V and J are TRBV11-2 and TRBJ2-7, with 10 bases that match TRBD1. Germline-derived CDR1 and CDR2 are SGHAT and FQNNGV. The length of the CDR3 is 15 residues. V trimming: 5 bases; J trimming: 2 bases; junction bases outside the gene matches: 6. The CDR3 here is CASSERQGATYEQYF. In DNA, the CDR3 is TGTGCCAGCAGCGAGAGACAGGGGGCGACCTACGAGCAGTACTTC.

The CDR3 protein is CASSPLGGAGANVLTF. In DNA, the CDR3 is TGTGCCAGCTCCCCGTTGGGGGGCGCTGGGGCCAACGTCCTGACTTTC. The chain employs TRBV18 and TRBJ2-6, with D perhaps assigned TRBD1 or TRBD2 (6 bases each). V was shortened by 6 bases and J by 2 bases, with 14 bases between the two germline ends. Germline CDR1 KGHSH, CDR2 LQKENI. The CDR3 covers 16 residues. Supplemented by reference TRBV18 and TRBJ2-6, the full variable domain reads NAGVMQNPRHLVRRRGQEARLRCSPMKGHSHVYWYRQLPEEGLKFMVYLQKENIIDESGMPKERFSAEFPKEGPSILRIQQVVRGDSAAYFCASSPLGGAGANVLTFGAGSRLTVL.

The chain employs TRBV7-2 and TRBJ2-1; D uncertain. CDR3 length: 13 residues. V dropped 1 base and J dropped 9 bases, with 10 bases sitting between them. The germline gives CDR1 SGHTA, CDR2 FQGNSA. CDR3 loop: CASSLDWRGEQFF. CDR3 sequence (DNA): TGTGCCAGCAGCTTAGACTGGCGCGGTGAGCAGTTCTTC.

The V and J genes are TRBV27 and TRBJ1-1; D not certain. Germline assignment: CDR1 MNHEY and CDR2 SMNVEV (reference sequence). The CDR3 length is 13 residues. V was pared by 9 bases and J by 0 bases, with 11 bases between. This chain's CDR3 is CASRGNLNTEAFF. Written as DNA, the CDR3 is TGTGCCAGTCGTGGAAACCTGAACACTGAAGCTTTCTTT.

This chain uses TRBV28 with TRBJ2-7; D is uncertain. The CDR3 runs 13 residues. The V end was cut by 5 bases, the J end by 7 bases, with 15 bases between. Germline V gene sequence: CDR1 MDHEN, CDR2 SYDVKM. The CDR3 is CASSRHPEREQYF. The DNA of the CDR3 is TGTGCCAGCAGTCGTCATCCGGAAAGGGAGCAGTACTTC.

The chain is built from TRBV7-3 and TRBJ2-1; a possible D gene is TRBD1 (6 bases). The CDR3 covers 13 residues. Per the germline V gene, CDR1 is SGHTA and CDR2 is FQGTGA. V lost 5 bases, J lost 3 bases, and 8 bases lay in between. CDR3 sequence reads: CASSPDSYNEQFF. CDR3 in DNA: TGTGCCAGCAGCCCGGACAGCTACAATGAGCAGTTCTTC. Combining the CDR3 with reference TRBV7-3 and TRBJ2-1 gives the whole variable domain GAGVSQTPSNKVTEKGKYVELRCDPISGHTALYWYRQSLGQGPEFLIYFQGTGAADDSGLPNDRFFAVRPEGSVSTLKIQRTERGDSAVYLCASSPDSYNEQFFGPGTRLTVL.

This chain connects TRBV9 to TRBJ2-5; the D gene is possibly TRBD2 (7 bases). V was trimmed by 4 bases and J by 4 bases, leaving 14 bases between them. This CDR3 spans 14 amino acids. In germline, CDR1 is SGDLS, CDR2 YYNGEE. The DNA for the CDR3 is TGTGCCAGCAGCCTTTCAAGGGGGGGAGAGACCCAGTACTTC. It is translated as CASSLSRGGETQYF. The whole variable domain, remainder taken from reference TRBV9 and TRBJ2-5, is DSGVTQTPKHLITATGQRVTLRCSPRSGDLSVYWYQQSLDQGLQFLIQYYNGEERAKGNILERFSAQQFPDLHSELNLSSLELGDSALYFCASSLSRGGETQYFGPGTRLLVL.

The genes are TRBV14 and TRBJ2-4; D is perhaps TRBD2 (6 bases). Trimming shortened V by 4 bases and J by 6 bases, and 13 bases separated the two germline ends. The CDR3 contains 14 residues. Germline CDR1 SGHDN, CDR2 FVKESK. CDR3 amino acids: CASSPWRDGNIQYF. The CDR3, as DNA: TGTGCCAGCAGCCCCTGGAGGGATGGAAACATTCAGTACTTC.

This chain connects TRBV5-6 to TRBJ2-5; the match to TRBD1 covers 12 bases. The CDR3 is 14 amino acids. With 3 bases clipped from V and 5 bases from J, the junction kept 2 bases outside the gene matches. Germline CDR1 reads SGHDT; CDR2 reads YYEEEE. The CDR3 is CASSWDRGLETQYF. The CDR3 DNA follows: TGTGCCAGCAGCTGGGACAGGGGGCTGGAGACCCAGTACTTC. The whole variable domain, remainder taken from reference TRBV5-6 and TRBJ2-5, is DAGVTQSPTHLIKTRGQQVTLRCSPKSGHDTVSWYQQALGQGPQFIFQYYEEEERQRGNFPDRFSGHQFPNYSSELNVNALLLGDSALYLCASSWDRGLETQYFGPGTRLLVL.

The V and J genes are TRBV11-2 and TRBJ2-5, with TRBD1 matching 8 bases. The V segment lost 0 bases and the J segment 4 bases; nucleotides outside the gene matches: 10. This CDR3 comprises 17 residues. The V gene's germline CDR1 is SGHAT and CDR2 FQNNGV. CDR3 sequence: CASSLETGVRLTETQYF. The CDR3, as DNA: TGTGCCAGCAGCTTAGAGACAGGGGTTCGTCTTACAGAGACCCAGTACTTC.

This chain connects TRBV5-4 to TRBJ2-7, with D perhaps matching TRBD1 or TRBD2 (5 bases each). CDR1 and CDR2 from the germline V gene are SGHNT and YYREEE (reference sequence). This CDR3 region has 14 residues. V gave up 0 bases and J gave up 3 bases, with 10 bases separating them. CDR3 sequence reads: CASSLDAGSYEQYF. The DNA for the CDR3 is TGTGCCAGCAGCTTGGACGCAGGGAGCTACGAGCAGTACTTC.

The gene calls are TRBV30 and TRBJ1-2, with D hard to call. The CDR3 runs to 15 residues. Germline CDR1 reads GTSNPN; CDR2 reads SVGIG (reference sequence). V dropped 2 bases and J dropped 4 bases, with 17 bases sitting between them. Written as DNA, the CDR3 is TGTGCCTGGAGTCTTCCAACGGGCGGGTTCTATGGCTACACCTTC. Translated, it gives CAWSLPTGGFYGYTF.

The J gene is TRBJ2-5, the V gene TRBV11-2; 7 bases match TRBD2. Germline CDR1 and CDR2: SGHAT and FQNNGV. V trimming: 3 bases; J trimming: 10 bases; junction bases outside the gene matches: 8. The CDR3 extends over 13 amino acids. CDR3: CASSFPGGGDQYF. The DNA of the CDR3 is TGTGCCAGCAGCTTTCCCGGCGGGGGTGACCAGTACTTC.

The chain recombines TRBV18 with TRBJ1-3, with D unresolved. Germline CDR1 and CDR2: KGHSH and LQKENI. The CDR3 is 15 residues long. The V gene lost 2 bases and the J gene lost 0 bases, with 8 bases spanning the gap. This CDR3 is CASSPATISGNTIYF. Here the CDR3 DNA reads TGTGCCAGCTCACCAGCAACTATCTCTGGAAACACCATATATTTT.

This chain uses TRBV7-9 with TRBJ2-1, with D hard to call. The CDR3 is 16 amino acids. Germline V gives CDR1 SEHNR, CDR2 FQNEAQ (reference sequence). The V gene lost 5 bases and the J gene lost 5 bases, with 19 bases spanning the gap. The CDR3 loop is CASSPDLTLSHNEQFF. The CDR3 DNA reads TGTGCCAGCAGCCCAGATCTAACACTCAGCCACAATGAGCAGTTCTTC.

CDR3 sequence: CASSLVGVTDTQYF. CDR3 nucleotide sequence: TGTGCCAGCAGCTTAGTAGGAGTCACAGATACGCAGTATTTT. V gene TRBV7-2 combines with J gene TRBJ2-3; D is uncertain. This CDR3 is built from 14 residues. CDR1 is SGHTA, CDR2 FQGNSA, per germline. Deletions cut 1 base from V and 2 bases from J, with 7 bases between.